A selection of T cell receptor beta chains follows, all from one sample in a study of blood T cells in healthy people across ages. A single record per CDR3 protein comes from TCRdb applying MiXCR to the 5' RACE reads. Among over 950,000 distinct CDR3 sequences listed, about 51% were seen once. The sequenced sample consisted of blood. These TCRs come from a woman aged 55-70 years in good health. The CDR3 runs from the conserved cysteine through the conserved F or W. A D gene is named only where the DNA matches it firmly. Size values are once, few and many counts, or a class for expanded clones, and some rows have none.

DNA	CDR3	J	D	V	size
TGTGCCAGCACCGCGACCTCCAGGTCCACCGGGGAGCTGTTTTTT	CASTATSRSTGELFF	TRBJ2-2	-	TRBV28	-
TGCAGTGCTAGATATATCGGGTCCCCCACAGATACGCAGTATTTT	CSARYIGSPTDTQYF	TRBJ2-3	-	TRBV20-1	-
TGTGCCAGCAGCCAAGTTCCAGATTCCTACGAGCAGTACTTC	CASSQVPDSYEQYF	TRBJ2-7	-	TRBV3-1	-
TGTGCCAGCAGGACAGGGTTCCAAGAGACCCAGTACTTC	CASRTGFQETQYF	TRBJ2-5	TRBD1	TRBV28	few
TGTGCCAGCAGCTTAGCGCTCGGGGGAGTTTGGGACAGGGACGACACAGATACGCAGTATTTT	CASSLALGGVWDRDDTDTQYF	TRBJ2-3	TRBD1	TRBV7-8	-
TGCAGCGTTGGGGGGCACTCAATCCAAGAGACCCAGTACTTC	CSVGGHSIQETQYF	TRBJ2-5	-	TRBV29-1	-
TGTGCCAGCAGCCTCATAGCGGAAACCTACGAGCAGTACTTC	CASSLIAETYEQYF	TRBJ2-7	-	TRBV7-2	-
TGTGCCAGCAGTTTATCGGCAGGGGCGGTAGAGACCCAGTACTTC	CASSLSAGAVETQYF	TRBJ2-5	-	TRBV28	-
TGTGCCAGCAGCTTCGGGACTATACACTCCTCCTACAATGAGCAGTTCTTC	CASSFGTIHSSYNEQFF	TRBJ2-1	TRBD2	TRBV7-2	few
TGTGCCAGCAGTTCAGGCGCGTACAATGAGCAGTTCTTC	CASSSGAYNEQFF	TRBJ2-1	-	TRBV6-5	few
TGTGCCAGCTCCCCGGTCGAAGTCGACAATGAGCAGTACTTC	CASSPVEVDNEQYF	TRBJ2-5	-	TRBV18	-
TGTGCCAGCAGTTTAGATCTACCGGGACTGGGGGATCGGGGCACTGAAGCTTTCTTT	CASSLDLPGLGDRGTEAFF	TRBJ1-1	-	TRBV12-3/TRBV12-4	-
TGCAGTGCCCACGGACTAGCGGGAGCCAATGAGCAGTACTTC	CSAHGLAGANEQYF	TRBJ2-5	TRBD2	TRBV20-1	few
TGCGCCAGCAGCTTGGAAACACTTTCTAGCACAGATACGCAGTATTTT	CASSLETLSSTDTQYF	TRBJ2-3	-	TRBV5-1	-
TGTGCCAGCAGCCGAGGACGGACCTTGAACATTCAGTACTTC	CASSRGRTLNIQYF	TRBJ2-4	-	TRBV13	-
TGCAGTGCCCCCGGCGCGGGGACTGAAGCTTTCTTT	CSAPGAGTEAFF	TRBJ1-1	-	TRBV20-1	-
TGCGCCAGCAGCTTGGCGCAGGCCACTCAGTACGAGCAGTACTTC	CASSLAQATQYEQYF	TRBJ2-7	-	TRBV5-1	-
TGTGCCAGCAGCCAAATCGGACGTAGGAACACTGAAGCTTTCTTT	CASSQIGRRNTEAFF	TRBJ1-1	-	TRBV4-2	few
TGTGCCAGCAGCCCTTCTCCCGGACCCTACGAGCAGTACTTC	CASSPSPGPYEQYF	TRBJ2-7	-	TRBV7-2	once
TGTGCCAGCAGGCTCGCCTCGGGGAGGCATAATTCACCCCTCCACTTT	CASRLASGRHNSPLHF	TRBJ1-6	-	TRBV28	-
TGCAGCGTTGTCCGGCTTGGGAACACTGAAGCTTTCTTT	CSVVRLGNTEAFF	TRBJ1-1	-	TRBV29-1	few
TGTGCCAGCAGTTACTCGGTCTCTAGCGGCCAAGAGACCCAGTACTTC	CASSYSVSSGQETQYF	TRBJ2-5	TRBD2	TRBV6-5	few
TGCGCCAGCAGCCAAGACATCCCGGGGACCAGTTACAATGAGCAGTTCTTC	CASSQDIPGTSYNEQFF	TRBJ2-1	-	TRBV4-3	-
TGTGCCAGCAGCCCAAGCGCAGGGGAGGGGAACACTGAAGCTTTCTTT	CASSPSAGEGNTEAFF	TRBJ1-1	-	TRBV27	-
TGTGCCACCAGTGATGCCCATAGATACGAGCAGTACTTC	CATSDAHRYEQYF	TRBJ2-7	-	TRBV24-1	once
TGTGCCAGCAGTTTAGATGACGGGTGGGAGCAGTACTTC	CASSLDDGWEQYF	TRBJ2-4	-	TRBV12-3/TRBV12-4	-
TGTGCCAGCAGCTCATCCCCGGGAACCAGAGCCGGGGAGCTGTTTTTT	CASSSSPGTRAGELFF	TRBJ2-2	-	TRBV7-3	-
TGCAGTGCTAGGAGGACTAGCGGGACTCTATTTGAGCAGTACTTC	CSARRTSGTLFEQYF	TRBJ2-5	TRBD2	TRBV20-1	-
TGTGCCAGTAGTCAACGGGAGCCGGCCCAGCATTTT	CASSQREPAQHF	TRBJ1-5	-	TRBV19	once
TGTGCCAGCAGACCGGCTAGCAGAAACACCGGGGAGCTGTTTTTT	CASRPASRNTGELFF	TRBJ2-2	-	TRBV6-5	-
TGTGCCAGCAGCCAAGATCTTCCGGCGACCCAGTACTTC	CASSQDLPATQYF	TRBJ2-5	-	TRBV14	few
TGCGCCAGCAGCTTTGCATCCTGGAGCAATGAGCAGTTCTTC	CASSFASWSNEQFF	TRBJ2-1	-	TRBV5-1	few
TGCGCCAGCAGCGCGGAAGAACGGAACGAGCAGTACTTC	CASSAEERNEQYF	TRBJ2-7	-	TRBV5-1	few
TGTGCCAGCAGCTTAGCAGGTCCCACTGAAGCTTTCTTT	CASSLAGPTEAFF	TRBJ1-1	-	TRBV11-2	few
TGTGCCAGCAGCCGACTAGCCGGAGTGCTAGATACGCAGTATTTT	CASSRLAGVLDTQYF	TRBJ2-3	TRBD2	TRBV6-5	-
TGTGCCATCAGTGAGTCGGCACGAGCGGGAGTGAGCGAGCAGTACTTC	CAISESARAGVSEQYF	TRBJ2-7	TRBD2	TRBV10-3	few
TGCAGTGCTAGAGATAGAGGATGGGGGCAGTTCTTC	CSARDRGWGQFF	TRBJ2-1	-	TRBV20-1	-
TGCAGCGCCGGGACAGGGGCCACGAATGAGCAGTTCTTC	CSAGTGATNEQFF	TRBJ2-1	TRBD1	TRBV29-1	-
TGTGCCGGGCGGGGGGCAGGGGACCAAGAGACCCAGTACTTC	CAGRGAGDQETQYF	TRBJ2-5	TRBD2	TRBV27	-
TGTGCCAGCTCACCGCAAACGACAGGCTCTGGGGCCAACGTCCTGACTTTC	CASSPQTTGSGANVLTF	TRBJ2-6	-	TRBV18	-
TGTGCCACCAGCATGGGGTCAGGGGGATTTGAGACCCAGTACTTC	CATSMGSGGFETQYF	TRBJ2-5	TRBD1	TRBV15	few
TGTGCCAGCAGCTTGCGCTTGACCGGGACAGGGGGCGCATTTAACTATGGCTACACCTTC	CASSLRLTGTGGAFNYGYTF	TRBJ1-2	TRBD1	TRBV7-2	many
TGCAGTGCTAGAAAGCTAGCGGGAGCCGCCTACGAGCAGTACTTC	CSARKLAGAAYEQYF	TRBJ2-7	TRBD2	TRBV20-1	few
TGTGCCGCCAGCAGAGATCTTGCCGCAGATACGCAGTATTTT	CAASRDLAADTQYF	TRBJ2-3	-	TRBV15	-
TGTGCCAGCAGTTACTCGTCTAGCGGGAGAGGTGAGCAGTTCTTC	CASSYSSSGRGEQFF	TRBJ2-1	TRBD2	TRBV6-5	-
TGTGCCAGCAGATTATCCGCAGATACGCAGTATTTT	CASRLSADTQYF	TRBJ2-3	-	TRBV12-3/TRBV12-4	-
TGTGCCAGCAGTTTAGCCAGGGGGCAATATTCACCCCTCCACTTT	CASSLARGQYSPLHF	TRBJ1-6	TRBD1	TRBV12-3/TRBV12-4	-
TGTGCCAGCAGCCCCCAGGGGCGTTTTATGGGCTACACCTTC	CASSPQGRFMGYTF	TRBJ1-2	-	TRBV27	-
TGTGCCTGGAGTGTTACGGTAGCGGGAGGTTGGCAGTACTTC	CAWSVTVAGGWQYF	TRBJ2-7	TRBD2	TRBV30	few
TGTGCCATCAGTGCTCCGACTAGCGGACCCTACGAGCAGTACTTC	CAISAPTSGPYEQYF	TRBJ2-7	TRBD2	TRBV10-3	-